This TCR beta chain was identified during a study of cytomegalovirus exposure and HLA in healthy donors. About the study: Within the Caucasian-associated ancestry cluster were around 81% of the approximately 400 genotyped donors.

Study-level points and caveats: Information on immune exposure was restricted to one variable (CMV serostatus).

The PCR employed 60 Vbeta primers together with 13 Jbeta primers. Authors' analysis steps: There were about 80 million unique TCR beta chains by a later count, and approximately 11 million of them were shared. Measured with immunoSEQ multiplex PCR; TCRdb has only the in-frame clones, and not every one. V and J calls and clone size follow that table, whereas D and trimming were derived from the DNA. The sample consists of some 150,000 clones, 64% of them appearing once. In the case of this clone: Antigen specificity is unknown.

The receptor was derived from a woman aged 25 to 45 in good health and CMV-seropositive. The sequenced sample consisted of PBMCs.

CDR3 in DNA: TGTGCCACTCGTTGGGGGGGCGCAGATACGCAGTATTTT. It specifies CATRWGGADTQYF. The chain joins TRBV19 to TRBJ2-3, with D possibly TRBD2 on 7 matching bases. Between the trimmed V and J ends, which lost 10 bases and 4 bases, there was a span of 15 bases. This CDR3 is 13 amino acids long. Germline CDR1 is LNHDA and CDR2 is SQIVND (reference sequence). Full variable domain (remainder filled in from reference TRBV19 and TRBJ2-3): DGGITQSPKYLFRKEGQNVTLSCEQNLNHDAMYWYRQDPGQGLRLIYYSQIVNDFQKGDIAEGYSVSREKKESFPLTVTSAQKNPTAFYLCATRWGGADTQYFGPGTRLTVL.